The entry that follows covers one T cell receptor beta chain sequence. The target antigen is unknown. From germline, CDR1 is MNHEY and CDR2 SVGEGT. The CDR3 is made up of 18 amino acids. J was trimmed by 0 bases and V by 3 bases; bases with no gene match: 10. CD4+ T cells from unexposed donors were obtained before the COVID-19 pandemic (2011-2018). Isolation of CD4+ T cells took place after around eleven days in culture. PBMCs were plated at 1.5 million to 2 million per well in IL-2-containing medium. Sequencing was performed with immunoSEQ multiplex PCR; in TCRdb, only in-frame clones are kept and a portion is missing. This sample carries more than 15,000 clones, 70% to 85% of them seen once, and the ten largest clones take roughly a fifth. The data are from a study of CD4 T cells in relation to SARS-CoV-2 and coronaviruses.

Sequenced material: CD4+ T cells from PBMCs, cultured in vitro. The chain has TRBV6-2 or TRBV6-3 and TRBJ1-5; 8 nucleotides match TRBD1. The clonotype was recovered from a human donor in good health. The CDR3 DNA sequence: TGTGCCAGCAGTTATTCCGGGACAGGCAAACTTAGCAATCAGCCCCAGCATTTT. Translating it yields CASSYSGTGKLSNQPQHF.